The clone carrying this T cell receptor beta chain was counted a few times. This CDR3 is 13 amino acids long. Trimming stripped 6 bases from V and 7 bases from J, with 13 bases between. From germline, CDR1 is LNHDA and CDR2 SQIVND (reference sequence). The data belong to a study of T-cell memory formation after mild COVID-19. Looking at the study overall: In these data, TCR clusters were largely donor specific.

TCRdb called the 5' RACE reads again in MiXCR, with one record for every CDR3 protein. Among under 450,000 distinct CDR3 sequences listed, under 15% were seen once. The receptor comes from a man younger than 35 who had mild COVID-19 (a few samples of this study predate the infection). Cell type and time point are not known. Specimen: PBMCs or a T cell subset sorted from them (not recorded which). The chain couples TRBV19 to TRBJ2-1; possibly TRBD1 or TRBD2 for D (5 bases each). Here the CDR3 reads CASRHGGRNEQFF. The CDR3 DNA reads TGTGCCAGTAGGCATGGGGGTCGGAATGAGCAGTTCTTC.